The source of this T cell receptor (beta chain) is a study of beta chain features in type 1 diabetes. The study's findings and limits: In every one of the four CD4+ subsets, TCRB CDR3s were moderately but significantly shorter in Type 1 diabetes patients.

Every isolated RNA sample was fully reverse transcribed, so sequencing captured expressed TCRB transcripts. The data were produced by immunoSEQ multiplex PCR, yet TCRdb's version contains in-frame clones alone and is incomplete. The sample gives around 400,000 clones, roughly 13% of which show up once; under 0.02% is in the top ten. The CDR3 runs to 16 residues. Germline values: CDR1 MDHEN, CDR2 SYDVKM. V shed 4 bases and J 8 bases; nucleotides not matched to a gene: 14. This clone was counted between two and nine times. Its antigen is unidentified. The sequenced sample was naive CD4+ T cells from blood. V usage is TRBV28 and J usage is TRBJ2-1, with 7 positions matching TRBD1. The receptor was isolated from a man aged 18 to 29 in good health. The CDR3 protein is CASSSPLRGRLDEQFF. The CDR3 nucleotides are TGTGCCAGCAGTTCTCCTTTAAGGGGGCGCCTGGATGAGCAGTTCTTC.